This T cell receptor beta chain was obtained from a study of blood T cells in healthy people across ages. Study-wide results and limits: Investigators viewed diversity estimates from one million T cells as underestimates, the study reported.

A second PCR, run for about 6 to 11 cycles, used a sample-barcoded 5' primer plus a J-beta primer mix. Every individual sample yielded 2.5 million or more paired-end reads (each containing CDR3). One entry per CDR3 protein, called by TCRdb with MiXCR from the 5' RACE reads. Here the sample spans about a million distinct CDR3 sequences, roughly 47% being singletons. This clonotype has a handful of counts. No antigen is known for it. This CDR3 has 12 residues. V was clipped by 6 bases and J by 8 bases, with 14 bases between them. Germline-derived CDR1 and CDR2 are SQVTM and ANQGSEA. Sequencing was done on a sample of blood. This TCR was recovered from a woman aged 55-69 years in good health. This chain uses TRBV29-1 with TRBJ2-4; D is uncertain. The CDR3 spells CSVSPDGDIQYF. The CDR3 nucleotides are TGCAGCGTCTCCCCCGATGGGGACATTCAGTACTTC.